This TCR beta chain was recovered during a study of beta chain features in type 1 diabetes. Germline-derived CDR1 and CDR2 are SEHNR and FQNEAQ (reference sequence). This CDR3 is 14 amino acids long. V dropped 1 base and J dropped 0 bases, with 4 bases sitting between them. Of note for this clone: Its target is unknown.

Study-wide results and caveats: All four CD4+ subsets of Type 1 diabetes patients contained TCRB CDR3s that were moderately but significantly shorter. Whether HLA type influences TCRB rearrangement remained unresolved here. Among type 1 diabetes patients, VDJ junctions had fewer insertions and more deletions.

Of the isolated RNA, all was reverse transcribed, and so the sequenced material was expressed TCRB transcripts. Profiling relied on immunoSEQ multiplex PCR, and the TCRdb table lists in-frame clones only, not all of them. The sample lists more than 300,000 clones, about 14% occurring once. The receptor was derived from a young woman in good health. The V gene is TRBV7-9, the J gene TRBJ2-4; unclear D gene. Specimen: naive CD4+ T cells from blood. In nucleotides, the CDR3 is TGTGCCAGCAGCTTAGGGCTAGCCAAAAACATTCAGTACTTC. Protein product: CASSLGLAKNIQYF.